Presented here are 16 T cell receptor beta chains from one specimen sequenced in a study of T cell changes during pregnancy in multiple sclerosis. Sequenced by immunoSEQ multiplex PCR; TCRdb stores in-frame clones only, minus some. The sample yields about 76,000 clones, 92% seen once. Sequenced material: peripheral blood, taken after pregnancy. These receptors were collected from a female donor in good health, enrolled as a control in a pregnancy study.

The rearrangement links TRBV7-9 to TRBJ1-5, with D unclear. CDR1 is SEHNR, CDR2 FQNEAQ, per germline (reference sequence). Deletions cut 1 base from V and 3 bases from J, with 13 bases between. The CDR3 loop spans 16 amino acids. CDR3 sequence reads: CASSLVVRGNNQPQHF. Here the CDR3 DNA reads TGTGCCAGCAGCTTAGTAGTAAGAGGGAACAATCAGCCCCAGCATTTT.

A single count supports this clone. The V and J genes are TRBV5-6 and TRBJ1-1; TRBD1 might be the D (5 bases). This CDR3 has 17 residues. Trimming took off 0 bases at V and 3 bases at J, with 18 bases between the two ends. Germline loops: CDR1 SGHDT, CDR2 YYEEEE. The CDR3 protein is CASSLAGWGRGDTEAFF. For the CDR3, the DNA is TGTGCCAGCAGCTTGGCCGGGTGGGGCCGCGGGGACACTGAAGCTTTCTTT.

On this clone itself: A junction boundary mismatches the germline segment, possibly from a read error. This CDR3 is CASNQELFRAGAHEQYF. The CDR3 DNA reads TGCGCCAGCAACCAAGAATTATTCCGAGCGGGAGCGCACGAGCAGTACTTC. This chain links TRBV4-3 with TRBJ2-7, with TRBD2 identical over 8 bases. CDR3 length: 17 residues. Per the germline V gene, CDR1 is LGHNA and CDR2 is YSLEER.

This chain joins TRBV28 and TRBJ2-7; 9 nucleotides match TRBD1. The CDR3 is made up of 16 amino acids. Trimming at V came to 6 bases and at J to 6 bases, leaving 15 bases not matched to a gene. Germline V gene data show CDR1 as MDHEN and CDR2 as SYDVKM. The CDR3 spells CASSPAPGQGLSEQYF. CDR3 sequence (DNA): TGTGCCAGCAGCCCTGCTCCGGGACAGGGCCTCTCCGAGCAGTACTTC.

The chain couples TRBV6-1 to TRBJ1-2; D ambiguous. There are 13 residues in the CDR3. Trimming left V 3 bases short and J 2 bases short, with 7 bases between. Germline V CDR1 and CDR2: MNHNS, SASEGT. The CDR3 protein is CASSEIRNYGYTF. Written as DNA, the CDR3 is TGTGCCAGCAGTGAGATTCGGAACTATGGCTACACCTTC.

The CDR3 here is CASSLGTVYEQYF. CDR3 in DNA: TGTGCCAGCTCACTCGGGACTGTCTACGAGCAGTACTTC. The rearrangement joins TRBV18 to TRBJ2-7; perhaps TRBD2 as D (6 bases). V lost 4 bases to trimming and J lost 3 bases, with 10 bases between them. This CDR3 region has 13 residues. Per the germline V gene, CDR1 is KGHSH and CDR2 is LQKENI.

This chain joins TRBV27 and TRBJ2-7; maybe TRBD2 (6 bases). V lost 8 bases and J 1 base, leaving 15 bases between the germline ends. The CDR3 consists of 14 residues. CDR1 is MNHEY, CDR2 SMNVEV, per germline (reference sequence). The DNA for the CDR3 is TGTGCCAGCGGGATGGCGGGGAAATCCTACGAGCAGTACTTC. It codes for CASGMAGKSYEQYF.

V gene TRBV7-9 combines with J gene TRBJ1-6; D not resolved. Germline V gene lookup returns CDR1 SEHNR and CDR2 FQNEAQ (reference sequence). This CDR3 region has 15 residues. V was pared by 11 bases and J by 0 bases, with 14 bases between. The CDR3 sequence is CASHRVRSYNSPLHF. DNA of the CDR3: TGTGCCTCTCACCGGGTCCGCTCCTATAATTCACCCCTCCACTTT.

The sample holds a few counts of this clone. This chain connects TRBV28 to TRBJ2-3; D not resolved. Germline CDR1 reads MDHEN; CDR2 reads SYDVKM. The ends were cut back, 1 base at V and 4 bases at J, with 6 bases in the middle. The length of the CDR3 is 13 residues. The CDR3 DNA reads as TGTGCCAGCAGTTTATCTATTGCAGATACGCAGTATTTT. It translates to CASSLSIADTQYF.

V and J are TRBV27 and TRBJ2-2; TRBD2 matches at 10 bases. The length of the CDR3 is 17 residues. Unmatched junction bases numbered 7, after V lost 5 bases and J lost 1 base. Germline values: CDR1 MNHEY, CDR2 SMNVEV (reference sequence). The chain's CDR3 is CASSRPGLAVNTGELFF. DNA for the CDR3: TGTGCCAGCAGTAGACCCGGACTAGCGGTGAACACCGGGGAGCTGTTTTTT.

This rearrangement joins TRBV9 to TRBJ2-4, with 8 bases fitting TRBD1. Trimming at V came to 2 bases and at J to 6 bases, leaving 7 bases not matched to a gene. The V gene's germline CDR1 is SGDLS and CDR2 YYNGEE. The CDR3 is 15 amino acids. CDR3 bases: TGTGCCAGCAGCGTCGGCGGGGACAGGCCAAACATTCAGTACTTC. It specifies CASSVGGDRPNIQYF.

The V and J genes are TRBV2 and TRBJ1-6, with D possibly matching TRBD1 (6 bases). V lost 8 bases, J lost 9 bases, and 20 bases lay in between. In germline, CDR1 is SNHLY, CDR2 FYNNEI. CDR3 size: 15 residues. For the CDR3, the DNA is TGTGCCAGCTCCCCTGGGGGACAAAGAGGTTCACCCCTCCACTTT. Protein: CASSPGGQRGSPLHF.

The chain joins TRBV14 to TRBJ2-7; weak D call: TRBD1 (7 bases). This CDR3 is built from 14 residues. The ends were cut back, 1 base at V and 3 bases at J, with 10 bases in the middle. Germline V gives CDR1 SGHDN, CDR2 FVKESK. For the CDR3, the DNA is TGTGCCAGCAGCCAAGGGCAGGGGGGCTACGAGCAGTACTTC. As protein: CASSQGQGGYEQYF. Looking up the rest from reference TRBV14 and TRBJ2-7 gives the full variable domain: EAGVTQFPSHSVIEKGQTVTLRCDPISGHDNLYWYRRVMGKEIKFLLHFVKESKQDESGMPNNRFLAERTGGTYSTLKVQPAELEDSGVYFCASSQGQGGYEQYFGPGTRLTVT.

This chain connects TRBV2 to TRBJ2-7; D remains ambiguous. CDR1 is SNHLY and CDR2 is FYNNEI in the germline V gene. Trimming took 8 bases from V and 0 from J, leaving 11 bases between them. This CDR3 region has 13 residues. The CDR3 loop is CASLEHSSYEQYF. The DNA of the CDR3 is TGTGCCAGCCTCGAGCACAGCTCCTACGAGCAGTACTTC.

The rearrangement uses TRBV28 and TRBJ1-2; 7 nucleotides agree with TRBD1. The CDR3 runs to 14 residues. The germline V gene encodes CDR1 MDHEN and CDR2 SYDVKM. The J segment lost 4 bases and the V segment lost 7 bases, leaving 9 bases of the junction unmatched. CDR3 amino acids: CASKQQGTPYGYTF. The CDR3 nucleotides read TGTGCCAGCAAACAACAGGGGACCCCCTATGGCTACACCTTC.

V usage is TRBV28 and J usage is TRBJ2-7, with D maybe TRBD1 (6 bases). V shed 4 bases and J shed 4 bases, with 17 bases lying between them. Germline CDR1 reads MDHEN; CDR2 reads SYDVKM. CDR3 length: 15 amino acids. The chain's CDR3 is CASSSPLVGAYEQYF. The CDR3 DNA reads TGTGCCAGCAGTTCCCCGTTAGTGGGGGCATACGAGCAGTACTTC.